This is a list of T cell receptor beta chains from one sample in a study of blood T cell repertoires in COVID-19. Data came from immunoSEQ multiplex PCR; TCRdb stores just in-frame clones and leaves some out. Here the sample spans tens of thousands of clones, roughly 80% being singletons. Source material: peripheral blood. The origin of the receptors is a woman aged 60-75 years with acute or convalescent COVID-19. The CDR3 runs from the conserved cysteine through the conserved F or W. The D gene is left open where the match is weak. Part of the rows lack a size; the others show once, few, many or a class for expanded clones.

V gene	J gene	D gene	clone size	CDR3 DNA	CDR3 protein
TRBV5-1	TRBJ2-7	TRBD1	-	TGCGCCAGCAGCTTAGTTCCGGGACAGGGAACCGAGCAGTACTTC	CASSLVPGQGTEQYF
TRBV27	TRBJ2-3	TRBD1	-	TGTGCCAGCAGTTTCGGGACAGTTAGCACAGATACGCAGTATTTT	CASSFGTVSTDTQYF
TRBV7-6	TRBJ1-4	TRBD1	-	TGTGCCAGCAGCTTAGTCTCAACAGGGGCAGGAGAAAAACTGTTTTTT	CASSLVSTGAGEKLFF
TRBV5-6	TRBJ2-2	-	once	TGTGCCAGCAGTAAGCGCCGCGGGGAGCTGTTTTTT	CASSKRRGELFF
TRBV5-1	TRBJ1-1	-	few	TGCGCCAGCACGCTAATTCAGGGTGACACTGAAGCTTTCTTT	CASTLIQGDTEAFF
TRBV21-1	TRBJ2-7	-	-	TGTGCCAGCAGCAAAGACGAACGCGACTACGAGCAGTACTTC	CASSKDERDYEQYF
TRBV9	TRBJ2-2	TRBD1	-	TGTGCCAGCAGCAGTTCTCCGGGACAGGGGGCTTCCGGGGAGCTGTTTTTT	CASSSSPGQGASGELFF
TRBV6-5	TRBJ2-5	-	-	TGTGCCAGCAGTTACGGGGGCAGCCGAGCGGAGACCCAGTACTTC	CASSYGGSRAETQYF
TRBV18	TRBJ2-5	-	-	TGTGCCAGCTCAGGAGGTTCGGGCCAGGAGACCCAGTACTTC	CASSGGSGQETQYF
TRBV7-3	TRBJ1-1	TRBD1	-	TGTGCCAGCAGCTCGACAGGGGGAACAAACACTGAAGCTTTCTTT	CASSSTGGTNTEAFF
TRBV4-1	TRBJ1-2	TRBD1	-	TGCGCCAGCAGCCAAGGACAGGGGGCGGATGGCTACACCTTC	CASSQGQGADGYTF
TRBV29-1	TRBJ1-3	TRBD1	-	TGCAGCGTTGTGGCAACCGGGACAGGAACATCTGGAAACACCATATATTTT	CSVVATGTGTSGNTIYF
TRBV28	TRBJ1-4	TRBD1	few	TGTGCCAGCAGTCGCTGGACAGGGGGAGAAGAAAAACTGTTTTTT	CASSRWTGGEEKLFF
TRBV5-1	TRBJ1-5	TRBD1	-	TGCGCCAGCAGCTTGACAGGGGAGGATCAGCCCCAGCATTTT	CASSLTGEDQPQHF
TRBV28	TRBJ2-2	-	-	TGTGCCAGCAGTTTAGGCAATCCGAACACCGGGGAGCTGTTTTTT	CASSLGNPNTGELFF
TRBV3-1/TRBV3-2	TRBJ1-1	-	-	TGTGCCAGCAGCCAAGAGACAGGCTTCCTAGTTTTGGGGACTGAAGCTTTCTTT	CASSQETGFLVLGTEAFF
TRBV27	TRBJ1-1	-	-	TGTGCCAGCAGTTTAAGTAGGAACACTGAAGCTTTCTTT	CASSLSRNTEAFF
TRBV5-1	TRBJ1-3	TRBD1	-	TGCGCCAGCAGCTCCGGACAGGGTCAAAATGGAAACACCATATATTTT	CASSSGQGQNGNTIYF
TRBV11-2	TRBJ2-7	-	few	TGTGCCAGCAGCTTATCAGGGAACGAGCAGTACTTC	CASSLSGNEQYF
TRBV5-1	TRBJ1-5	-	-	TGCGCCAGCAGCCCGGAGACAGGACCTAATCAGCCCCAGCATTTT	CASSPETGPNQPQHF
TRBV21-1	TRBJ1-2	-	few	TGTGCCAGTCCTCGGGACAGGGCGGGGGAGATGGGTGGCTACACCTTC	CASPRDRAGEMGGYTF
TRBV10-3	TRBJ2-5	TRBD1	-	TGTGCCACCGCGGGGACAGGGGTAAACCAAGAGACCCAGTACTTC	CATAGTGVNQETQYF
TRBV28	TRBJ1-6	TRBD1	few	TGTGCCAGCAGTTTATTTGGACAGGGGAATTCACCCCTCCACTTT	CASSLFGQGNSPLHF
TRBV6-1	TRBJ2-5	TRBD1	-	TGTGCCAGCAGTGAAGGACAGGGGGCCGGAGAGACCCAGTACTTC	CASSEGQGAGETQYF
TRBV28	TRBJ2-5	TRBD1	few	TGTGCCAGCTCTCTTTGGGGCAGGGGGGAGACCCAGTACTTC	CASSLWGRGETQYF
TRBV29-1	TRBJ2-2	TRBD2	-	TGCAGCGTTGAAAACCCCCTAGCGGGGGGAGGCACCGGGGAGCTGTTTTTT	CSVENPLAGGGTGELFF
TRBV6-6	TRBJ1-2	TRBD1	-	TGTGCCAGCAGTTCCTTCGACAGGGCGGATGGCTACACCTTC	CASSSFDRADGYTF
TRBV19	TRBJ2-3	-	-	TGTGCCAGTAGTATGGGACAAACCACAGATACGCAGTATTTT	CASSMGQTTDTQYF
TRBV5-1	TRBJ2-5	-	-	TGCGCCAGCAGCTTGGAGAGGGGGGAGACCCAGTACTTC	CASSLERGETQYF
TRBV27	TRBJ1-5	TRBD1	-	TGTGCCAGCAGTTTATTCCCCAGGGGGAATCAGCCCCAGCATTTT	CASSLFPRGNQPQHF
TRBV6-2/TRBV6-3	TRBJ2-3	-	-	TGTGCCAGCAGTTACCTAGAGGACACAGATACGCAGTATTTT	CASSYLEDTDTQYF
TRBV12-3/TRBV12-4	TRBJ2-2	TRBD2	-	TGTGCCAGCAACCTAGCGGGGACCGGGGAGCTGTTTTTT	CASNLAGTGELFF
TRBV11-3	TRBJ2-3	TRBD2	-	TGTGCCAGCAGCCTCGCCGGGACTAGCGGGGGGGCCACAGATACGCAGTATTTT	CASSLAGTSGGATDTQYF
TRBV9	TRBJ2-7	TRBD2	-	TGTGCCAGCAGCGTAGGACTAGCGGGGAAAGAGCAGTACTTC	CASSVGLAGKEQYF
TRBV6-6	TRBJ2-1	-	-	TGTGCCAGCAGCCCCCAGGCACAGAACAATGAGCAGTTCTTC	CASSPQAQNNEQFF
TRBV4-1	TRBJ1-6	TRBD1	many	TGCGCCAGCAGCCAGGCGTTTGACAGGGAACTCTATTCACCCCTCCACTTT	CASSQAFDRELYSPLHF
TRBV6-1	TRBJ1-2	-	-	TGTGCCAGCAGTGAAGATCGGGGTTACTATGGCTACACCTTC	CASSEDRGYYGYTF
TRBV4-1	TRBJ1-2	TRBD1	-	TGCGCCAGCAGCGCACCGGGACAGGGGGCAAGAAGGGGCTATGGCTACACCTTC	CASSAPGQGARRGYGYTF
TRBV24-1	TRBJ2-7	TRBD2	once	TGTGCCACCAGTGATCGAGCGGGGGGGATCGAGCAGTACTTC	CATSDRAGGIEQYF
TRBV19	TRBJ1-2	-	-	TGTGCCAGTAGTAACCCGGGACATTTTAACTATGGCTACACCTTC	CASSNPGHFNYGYTF
TRBV5-6	TRBJ2-5	TRBD1	-	TGTGCCAGCAGCCCAATTGAATGGGACAGCTCCGAGACCCAGTACTTC	CASSPIEWDSSETQYF
TRBV6-1	TRBJ1-1	-	-	TGTGCCAGCAGTGAGAACGCCCCGCTGGTCGGGAACACTGAAGCTTTCTTT	CASSENAPLVGNTEAFF
TRBV2	TRBJ2-5	TRBD1	few	TGTGCCAGCAGCGCGGACAGGGGCGGACAAGAGACCCAGTACTTC	CASSADRGGQETQYF
TRBV5-6	TRBJ1-2	-	-	TGTGCCAGCAGCTGGTCGGTTCTAGGTGGCTACACCTTC	CASSWSVLGGYTF
TRBV24-1	TRBJ2-1	TRBD1	-	TGTGCCACCAGTGACAGGGGACAGGGATCCAATGAGCAGTTCTTC	CATSDRGQGSNEQFF
TRBV5-4	TRBJ2-5	TRBD1	-	TGTGCCAGCAGACACCGGGACAGGGGAGAGACCCAGTACTTC	CASRHRDRGETQYF
TRBV4-2	TRBJ2-3	TRBD2	-	TGTGCCAGCAGCCAAGGGGGAACTAGCGGGGGACAAGATACGCAGTATTTT	CASSQGGTSGGQDTQYF
TRBV4-1	TRBJ1-1	-	few	TGCGCCAGCAGCCAAGAACCTAGTCGGAACACTGAAGCTTTCTTT	CASSQEPSRNTEAFF
TRBV14	TRBJ1-1	TRBD1	-	TGTGCCAGCAGCCAGGTTCAGGGGGGGAACACTGAAGCTTTCTTT	CASSQVQGGNTEAFF
TRBV23-1	TRBJ1-5	-	-	TGCGCCAGCAAAGTTTTGAGAGGTCAGCCCCAGCATTTT	CASKVLRGQPQHF
TRBV19	TRBJ2-5	-	-	TGTGCCAGCCATAGCCCTCCTCAAGAGACCCAGTACTTC	CASHSPPQETQYF
TRBV28	TRBJ1-1	TRBD1	-	TGTGCCAGCAGTTTGGCTGGTTACAGGGGGCGCGAGGTGAGGATTGTCAAAGCTTTCTTT	CASSLAGYRGREVRIVKAFF
TRBV11-2	TRBJ1-6	TRBD1	-	TGTGCCAGCAGCTTAGGACAGGGCTATAATTCACCCCTCCACTTT	CASSLGQGYNSPLHF
TRBV11-2	TRBJ1-1	-	-	TGTGCCAGCAGCAGGCAAAAATCGGGCACTGAAGCTTTCTTT	CASSRQKSGTEAFF
TRBV6-4	TRBJ2-6	TRBD1	-	TGTGCCAGCAGTCCCGGACAGGGGGTTATCTCTGGGGCCAACGTCCTGACTTTC	CASSPGQGVISGANVLTF